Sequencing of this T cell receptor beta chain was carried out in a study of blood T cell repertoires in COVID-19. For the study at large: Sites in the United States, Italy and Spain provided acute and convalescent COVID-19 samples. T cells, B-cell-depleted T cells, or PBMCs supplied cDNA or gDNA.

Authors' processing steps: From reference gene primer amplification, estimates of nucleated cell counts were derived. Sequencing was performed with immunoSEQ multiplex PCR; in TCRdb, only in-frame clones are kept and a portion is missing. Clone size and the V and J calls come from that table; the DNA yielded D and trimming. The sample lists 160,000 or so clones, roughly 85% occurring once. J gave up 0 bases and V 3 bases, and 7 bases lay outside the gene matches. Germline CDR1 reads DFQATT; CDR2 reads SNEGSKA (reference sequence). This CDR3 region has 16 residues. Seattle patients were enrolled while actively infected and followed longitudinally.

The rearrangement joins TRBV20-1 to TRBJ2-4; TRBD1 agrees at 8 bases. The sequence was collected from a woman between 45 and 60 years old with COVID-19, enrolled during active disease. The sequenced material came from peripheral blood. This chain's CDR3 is CSASTQGAIAKNIQYF. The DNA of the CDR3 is TGCAGTGCTAGTACTCAGGGGGCGATAGCCAAAAACATTCAGTACTTC.